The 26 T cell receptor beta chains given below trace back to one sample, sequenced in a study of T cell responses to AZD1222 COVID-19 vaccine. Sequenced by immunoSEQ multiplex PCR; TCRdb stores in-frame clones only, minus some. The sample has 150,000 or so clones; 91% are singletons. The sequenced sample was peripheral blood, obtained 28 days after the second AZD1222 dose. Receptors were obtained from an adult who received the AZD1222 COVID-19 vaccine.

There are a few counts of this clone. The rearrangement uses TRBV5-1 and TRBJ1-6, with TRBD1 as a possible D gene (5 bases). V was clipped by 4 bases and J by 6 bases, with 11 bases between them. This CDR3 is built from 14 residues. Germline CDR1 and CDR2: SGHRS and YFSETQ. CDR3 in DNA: TGCGCCAGCAGCCTCGGGCAGGGTAATTCACCCCTCCACTTT. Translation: CASSLGQGNSPLHF.

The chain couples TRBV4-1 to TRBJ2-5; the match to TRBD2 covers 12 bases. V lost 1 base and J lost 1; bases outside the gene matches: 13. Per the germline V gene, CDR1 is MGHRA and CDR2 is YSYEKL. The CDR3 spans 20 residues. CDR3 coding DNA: TGCGCCAGCAGCCAAGTATCGCTAGCGGGGGGGCCTCGATCCCAAGAGACCCAGTACTTC. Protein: CASSQVSLAGGPRSQETQYF.

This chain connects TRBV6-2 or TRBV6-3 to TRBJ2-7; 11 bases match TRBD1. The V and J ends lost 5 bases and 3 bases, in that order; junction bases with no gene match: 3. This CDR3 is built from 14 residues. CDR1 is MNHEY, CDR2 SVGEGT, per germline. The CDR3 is CASSLDRGLYEQYF. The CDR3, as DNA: TGTGCCAGCAGTCTGGACAGGGGGCTCTACGAGCAGTACTTC.

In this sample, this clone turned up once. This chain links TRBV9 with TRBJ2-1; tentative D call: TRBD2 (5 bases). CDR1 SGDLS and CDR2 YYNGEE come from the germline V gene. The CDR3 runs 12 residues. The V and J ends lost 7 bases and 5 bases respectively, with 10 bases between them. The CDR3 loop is CASGGPHNEQFF. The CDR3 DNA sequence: TGTGCCAGCGGAGGACCCCACAATGAGCAGTTCTTC.

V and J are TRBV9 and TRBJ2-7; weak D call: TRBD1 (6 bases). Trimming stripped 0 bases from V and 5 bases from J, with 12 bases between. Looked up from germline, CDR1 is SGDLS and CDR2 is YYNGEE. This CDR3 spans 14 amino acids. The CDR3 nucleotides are TGTGCCAGCAGCGTAGACAGGGTGGTAAACGAGCAGTACTTC. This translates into CASSVDRVVNEQYF.

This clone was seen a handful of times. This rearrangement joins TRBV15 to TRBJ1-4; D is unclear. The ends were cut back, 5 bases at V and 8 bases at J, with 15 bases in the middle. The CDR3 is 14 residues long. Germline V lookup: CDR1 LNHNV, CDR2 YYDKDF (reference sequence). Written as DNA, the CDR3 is TGTGCCACCAGCCGAGGAGGCCTTAACGAAAAACTGTTTTTT. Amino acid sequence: CATSRGGLNEKLFF. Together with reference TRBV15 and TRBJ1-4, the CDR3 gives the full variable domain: DAMVIQNPRYQVTQFGKPVTLSCSQTLNHNVMYWYQQKSSQAPKLLFHYYDKDFNNEADTPDNFQSRRPNTSFCFLDIRSPGLGDTAMYLCATSRGGLNEKLFFGSGTQLSVL.

This CDR3 is CASSSQGARGTEAFF. The CDR3, as DNA: TGTGCCAGTAGTTCACAGGGGGCTAGAGGCACTGAAGCTTTCTTT. The chain employs TRBV19 and TRBJ1-1; 9 bases match TRBD1. The V gene's germline CDR1 is LNHDA and CDR2 SQIVND (reference sequence). The CDR3 spans 15 residues. V shed 5 bases and J 4 bases; nucleotides not matched to a gene: 8.

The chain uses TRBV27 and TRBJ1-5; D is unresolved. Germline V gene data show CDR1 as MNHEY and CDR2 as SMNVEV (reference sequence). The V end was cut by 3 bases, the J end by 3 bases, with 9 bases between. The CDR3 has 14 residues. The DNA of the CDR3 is TGTGCCAGCAGTTTCCGGGCCATCAATCAGCCCCAGCATTTT. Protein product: CASSFRAINQPQHF.

CDR3 protein: CASSGRFTGVYEQYF. CDR3 coding DNA: TGTGCCAGCAGCGGACGGTTTACAGGGGTATACGAGCAGTACTTC. The V and J genes are TRBV5-8 and TRBJ2-7; 7 positions agree with TRBD1. V shed 4 bases and J 4 bases; nucleotides not matched to a gene: 11. This CDR3 has 15 amino acids. Germline values: CDR1 SGHTS, CDR2 YDEGEE.

The CDR3 reads CASTLRRQGTDTQYF. The CDR3 DNA follows: TGTGCCAGCACCTTAAGGCGTCAGGGCACAGATACGCAGTATTTT. V and J are TRBV27 and TRBJ2-3; D is unresolved. The V end was cut by 7 bases, the J end by 1 base, with 15 bases between. Per the germline V gene, CDR1 is MNHEY and CDR2 is SMNVEV (reference sequence). This CDR3 region has 15 residues.

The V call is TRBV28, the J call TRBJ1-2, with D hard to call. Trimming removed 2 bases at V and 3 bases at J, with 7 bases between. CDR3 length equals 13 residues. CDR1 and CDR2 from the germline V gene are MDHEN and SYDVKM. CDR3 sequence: CASSLTPYYGYTF. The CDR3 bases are TGTGCCAGCAGTTTAACCCCTTACTATGGCTACACCTTC.

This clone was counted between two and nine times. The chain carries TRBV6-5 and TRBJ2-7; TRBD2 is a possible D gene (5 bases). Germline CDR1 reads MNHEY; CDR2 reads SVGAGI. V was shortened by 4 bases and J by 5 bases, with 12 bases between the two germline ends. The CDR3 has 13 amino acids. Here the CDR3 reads CASSSGVRHEQYF. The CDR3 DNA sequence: TGTGCCAGCAGTTCCGGGGTGCGGCACGAGCAGTACTTC.

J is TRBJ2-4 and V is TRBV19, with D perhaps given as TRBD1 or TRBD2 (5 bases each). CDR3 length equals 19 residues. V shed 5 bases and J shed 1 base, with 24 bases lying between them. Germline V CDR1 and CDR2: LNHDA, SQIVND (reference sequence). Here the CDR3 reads CASSPNGRGYLRAKNIQYF. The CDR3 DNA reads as TGTGCCAGTAGTCCCAACGGTCGGGGCTACCTTCGGGCCAAAAACATTCAGTACTTC.

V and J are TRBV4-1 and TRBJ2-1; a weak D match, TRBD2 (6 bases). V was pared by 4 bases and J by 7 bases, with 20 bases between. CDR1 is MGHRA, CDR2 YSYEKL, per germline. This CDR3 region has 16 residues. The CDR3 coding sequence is TGCGCCAGCAGCCTAGGTGGAGGGGAAATCGGAAATGAGCAGTTCTTC. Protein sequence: CASSLGGGEIGNEQFF.

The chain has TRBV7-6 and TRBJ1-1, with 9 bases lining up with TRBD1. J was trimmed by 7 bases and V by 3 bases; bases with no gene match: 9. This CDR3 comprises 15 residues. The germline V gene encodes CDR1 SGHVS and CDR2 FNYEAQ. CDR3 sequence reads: CASSFQGGTGSEAFF. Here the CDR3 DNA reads TGTGCCAGCAGCTTCCAGGGGGGGACAGGGAGTGAAGCTTTCTTT.

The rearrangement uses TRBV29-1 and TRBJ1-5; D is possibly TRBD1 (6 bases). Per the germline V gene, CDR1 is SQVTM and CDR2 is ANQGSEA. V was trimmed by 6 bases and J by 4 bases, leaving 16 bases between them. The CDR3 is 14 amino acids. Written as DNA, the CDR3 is TGCAGCGTGGCGATCTCAGGGGCAAATCAGCCCCAGCATTTT. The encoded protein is CSVAISGANQPQHF.

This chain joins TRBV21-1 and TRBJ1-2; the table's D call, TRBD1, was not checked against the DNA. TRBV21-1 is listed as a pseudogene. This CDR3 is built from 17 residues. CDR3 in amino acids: CASSKAQGILTNYGYTF. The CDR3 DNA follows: TGTGCCAGCAGCAAAGCACAGGGTATTCTAACTAACTATGGCTACACCTTC.

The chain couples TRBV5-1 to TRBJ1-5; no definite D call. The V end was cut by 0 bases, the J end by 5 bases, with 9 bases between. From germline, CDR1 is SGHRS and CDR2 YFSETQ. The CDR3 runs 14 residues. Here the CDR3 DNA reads TGCGCCAGCAGCTTGGCCGGGCTAGATCAGCCCCAGCATTTT. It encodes CASSLAGLDQPQHF.

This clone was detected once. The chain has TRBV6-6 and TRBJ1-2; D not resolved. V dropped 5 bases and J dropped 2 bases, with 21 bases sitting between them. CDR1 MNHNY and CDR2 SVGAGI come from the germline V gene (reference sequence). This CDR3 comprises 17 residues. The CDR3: CASSRSPPVLENYGYTF. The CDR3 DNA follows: TGTGCCAGCAGTCGATCCCCCCCTGTCCTAGAAAACTATGGCTACACCTTC.

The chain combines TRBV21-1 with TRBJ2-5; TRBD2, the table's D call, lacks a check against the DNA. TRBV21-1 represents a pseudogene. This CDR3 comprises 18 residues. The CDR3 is CASSKAPRGKEHQETQYF. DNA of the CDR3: TGTGCCAGCAGCAAAGCGCCACGGGGGAAAGAACACCAAGAGACCCAGTACTTC.

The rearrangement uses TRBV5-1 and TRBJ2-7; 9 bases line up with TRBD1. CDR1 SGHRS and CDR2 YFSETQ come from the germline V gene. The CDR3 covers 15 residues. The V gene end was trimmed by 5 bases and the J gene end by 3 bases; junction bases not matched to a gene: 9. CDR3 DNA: TGCGCCAGCAGTTTCGCCGGGACAGGGAACTACGAGCAGTACTTC. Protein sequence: CASSFAGTGNYEQYF.

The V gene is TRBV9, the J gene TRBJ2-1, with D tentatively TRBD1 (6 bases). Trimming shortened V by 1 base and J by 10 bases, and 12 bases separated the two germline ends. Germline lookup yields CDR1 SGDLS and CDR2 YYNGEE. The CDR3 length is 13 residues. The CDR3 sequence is CASSVSQGTEQFF. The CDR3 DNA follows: TGTGCCAGCAGCGTATCTCAGGGGACCGAGCAGTTCTTC.

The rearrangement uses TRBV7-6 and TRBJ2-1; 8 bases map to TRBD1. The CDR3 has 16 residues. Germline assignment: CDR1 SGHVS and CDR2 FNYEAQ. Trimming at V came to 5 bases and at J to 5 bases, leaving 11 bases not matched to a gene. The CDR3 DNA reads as TGTGCCAGCAGCCGTATCCCGGGACAGGATAACAATGAGCAGTTCTTC. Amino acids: CASSRIPGQDNNEQFF.

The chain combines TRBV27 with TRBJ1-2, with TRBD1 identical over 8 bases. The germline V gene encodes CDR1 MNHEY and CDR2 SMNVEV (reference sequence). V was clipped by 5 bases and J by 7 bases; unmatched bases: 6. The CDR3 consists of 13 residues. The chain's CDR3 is CASSTRQGFGYTF. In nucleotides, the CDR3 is TGTGCCAGCAGTACGAGACAGGGGTTTGGCTACACCTTC.

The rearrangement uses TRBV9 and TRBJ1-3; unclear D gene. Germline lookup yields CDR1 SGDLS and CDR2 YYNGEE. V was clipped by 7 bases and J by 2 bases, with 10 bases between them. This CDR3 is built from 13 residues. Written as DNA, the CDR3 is TGTGCCAGCGGCCAAGGACCTGGAAACACCATATATTTT. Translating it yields CASGQGPGNTIYF. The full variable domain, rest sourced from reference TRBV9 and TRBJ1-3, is DSGVTQTPKHLITATGQRVTLRCSPRSGDLSVYWYQQSLDQGLQFLIQYYNGEERAKGNILERFSAQQFPDLHSELNLSSLELGDSALYFCASGQGPGNTIYFGEGSWLTVV.

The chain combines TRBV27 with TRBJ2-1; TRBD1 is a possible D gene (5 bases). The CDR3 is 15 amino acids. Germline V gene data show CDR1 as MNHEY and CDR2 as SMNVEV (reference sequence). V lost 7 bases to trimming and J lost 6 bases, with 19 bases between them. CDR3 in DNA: TGTGCCAGCACCCCCTTCCTTGGGGCATTCAATGAGCAGTTCTTC. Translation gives CASTPFLGAFNEQFF.